This passage covers 27 T cell receptor beta chains from one sample sequenced in a study of blood T cell repertoires in COVID-19. The data were produced by immunoSEQ multiplex PCR, yet TCRdb's version contains in-frame clones alone and is incomplete. The sample has over 250,000 clones, 88% seen once. The sequencing sample was made of PBMCs or T cells enriched from blood (not recorded which). The receptors originated from a woman in her forties or fifties who had recovered from COVID-19.

This clone appeared a few times. V is TRBV29-1 and J is TRBJ1-5; tentatively, D is TRBD1 (5 bases). The CDR3 sequence is 12 residues long. The germline V gene encodes CDR1 SQVTM and CDR2 ANQGSEA. The V gene lost 6 bases and the J gene lost 6 bases, with 12 bases spanning the gap. The CDR3 region is CSVRGNGQPQHF. DNA of the CDR3: TGCAGCGTACGGGGGAACGGTCAGCCCCAGCATTTT.

The chain employs TRBV19 and TRBJ1-2, with 9 nucleotides matching TRBD1. CDR1 and CDR2 (germline): LNHDA, SQIVND (reference sequence). J was trimmed by 3 bases and V by 4 bases; bases with no gene match: 6. This CDR3 is 15 amino acids long. In DNA, the CDR3 is TGTGCCAGTAGTACTCGGGACAGGGTTGACTATGGCTACACCTTC. Its translation: CASSTRDRVDYGYTF.

V usage is TRBV15 and J usage is TRBJ1-4; no clear D. CDR3 size: 17 residues. Germline-derived CDR1 and CDR2 are LNHNV and YYDKDF (reference sequence). The V and J ends lost 2 bases and 3 bases respectively, with 16 bases between them. DNA for the CDR3: TGTGCCACCAGCAGACAACCGCCGGGTGCGGCTAATGAAAAACTGTTTTTT. Protein: CATSRQPPGAANEKLFF.

V usage is TRBV28 and J usage is TRBJ2-6; 9 bases are shared with TRBD1. The CDR3 is made up of 18 amino acids. Trimming cost V 6 bases and J 2 bases; bases outside gene matches: 11. Germline CDR1 reads MDHEN; CDR2 reads SYDVKM. Written as DNA, the CDR3 is TGTGCCAGCAGACCCTCGGGACAGGGCCCCCCTGGGGCCAACGTCCTGACTTTC. Translating gives CASRPSGQGPPGANVLTF.

About this clone: The sample holds other DNA sequences that translate to the same CDR3. The genes are TRBV28 and TRBJ1-2, with D perhaps matching TRBD1 (6 bases). The V and J ends lost 5 bases and 2 bases respectively, with 9 bases between them. The germline CDR1 and CDR2 sequences are MDHEN and SYDVKM. The CDR3 consists of 13 residues. The CDR3 DNA is TGTGCCAGCAGTCGCACAGGGAACTATGGCTACACCTTC. Translating gives CASSRTGNYGYTF.

This rearrangement joins TRBV27 to TRBJ1-5; no firm D call. V was cut by 5 bases and J by 0 bases, with 11 bases left in between. The CDR3 sequence is 15 residues long. Germline lookup yields CDR1 MNHEY and CDR2 SMNVEV (reference sequence). CDR3 in amino acids: CASSPGLFSNQPQHF. The CDR3 nucleotides are TGTGCCAGCAGTCCAGGACTTTTTAGCAATCAGCCCCAGCATTTT.

The V and J genes are TRBV29-1 and TRBJ2-2; 9 bases agree with TRBD2. Germline CDR1 is SQVTM and CDR2 is ANQGSEA. Trimming removed 1 base from V and 5 bases from J; junction bases left unmatched: 2. The CDR3 contains 14 residues. The CDR3 reads CSVEASGITGELFF. The DNA of the CDR3 is TGCAGCGTTGAAGCTAGCGGGATTACCGGGGAGCTGTTTTTT.

This clone was counted between two and nine times. The chain uses TRBV28 and TRBJ1-3; D not certain. The CDR3 length is 14 residues. The ends were cut back, 10 bases at V and 0 bases at J, with 13 bases in the middle. Germline V gene data show CDR1 as MDHEN and CDR2 as SYDVKM. CDR3 region: CAIVRVFSGNTIYF. CDR3 bases: TGTGCCATCGTGCGTGTTTTCTCTGGAAACACCATATATTTT.

The V gene is TRBV7-5, the J gene TRBJ1-1; TRBD1, the D gene given by the table, was not confirmed from the DNA. TRBV7-5 is a pseudogene locus. The CDR3 totals 15 residues. The CDR3 DNA sequence: TGTGCCAGAAGCCCCCGAGGGGGCACGAACACTGAAGCTTTCTTT. Translation: CARSPRGGTNTEAFF.

The gene calls are TRBV9 and TRBJ1-1; 11 bases map to TRBD1. Trimming took 3 bases from V and 5 from J; bases not matched to a gene: 3. The CDR3 has 14 residues. Germline CDR1 reads SGDLS; CDR2 reads YYNGEE. CDR3 nucleotide sequence: TGTGCCAGCAGCGCGGGACAGGGGGAAACTGAAGCTTTCTTT. Its protein product is CASSAGQGETEAFF.

J is TRBJ1-1 and V is TRBV11-3; D not resolved. The CDR3 has 12 residues. V lost 0 bases to trimming and J lost 8 bases, with 7 bases between them. CDR1 is SGHNT and CDR2 is YENEEA in the germline V gene. The CDR3: CASSLDSGEAFF. CDR3 bases: TGTGCCAGCAGCTTAGATAGCGGGGAAGCTTTCTTT.

The V gene is TRBV6-6, the J gene TRBJ2-3, with 8 bases that match TRBD2. CDR1 MNHNY and CDR2 SVGAGI come from the germline V gene (reference sequence). This CDR3 has 16 amino acids. The J segment lost 0 bases and the V segment lost 5 bases, leaving 7 bases of the junction unmatched. This CDR3 is CASSRTSGESTDTQYF. Here the CDR3 DNA reads TGTGCCAGCAGTCGAACTAGCGGAGAAAGCACAGATACGCAGTATTTT.

The gene calls are TRBV7-2 and TRBJ1-2, with D perhaps matching TRBD1 (6 bases). With 1 base removed from V and 1 base from J, the gap between germline ends came to 13 bases. Per germline, CDR1 SGHTA and CDR2 FQGNSA. The length of the CDR3 is 16 residues. Written as DNA, the CDR3 is TGTGCCAGCAGCTTAGAAGCGGGGGGCGGTAACTATGGCTACACCTTC. Protein: CASSLEAGGGNYGYTF.

The chain links TRBV27 to TRBJ1-5; 9 nucleotides match TRBD1. The CDR3 runs 15 residues. In germline, CDR1 is MNHEY, CDR2 SMNVEV (reference sequence). V dropped 9 bases and J dropped 2; count of bases not matched to a gene: 8. As DNA, the CDR3 is TGTGCCAGTCGGGGGGGACAGGGTGGCAATCAGCCCCAGCATTTT. Translating gives CASRGGQGGNQPQHF.

V and J are TRBV19 and TRBJ1-2; D unclear. V lost 4 bases and J 4 bases, leaving 10 bases between the germline ends. The CDR3 covers 13 residues. Germline lookup yields CDR1 LNHDA and CDR2 SQIVND (reference sequence). CDR3 sequence (DNA): TGTGCCAGTAGTAACAGAGCGGCCTATGGCTACACCTTC. It specifies CASSNRAAYGYTF.

The chain is built from TRBV6-5 and TRBJ2-1, with D maybe TRBD2 (5 bases). CDR3 length equals 16 residues. Germline assignment: CDR1 MNHEY and CDR2 SVGAGI. Between the trimmed V and J ends, which lost 6 bases and 7 bases, there was a span of 22 bases. The CDR3 region is CASSYTSDPRGNEQFF. In nucleotides, the CDR3 is TGTGCCAGCAGCTACACTTCGGACCCACGGGGTAATGAGCAGTTCTTC.

The count of this clone is one. The chain joins TRBV24-1 to TRBJ1-5; TRBD1 aligns across 8 bases. This CDR3 spans 15 amino acids. With V trimmed by 4 bases and J by 5 bases, 6 bases remained unmatched. The germline V gene has CDR1 KGHDR and CDR2 SFDVKD. CDR3 sequence reads: CATSEAGGRDQPQHF. The CDR3 DNA reads as TGTGCCACCAGTGAGGCAGGGGGCCGGGATCAGCCCCAGCATTTT.

This clone was detected a few times. The chain has TRBV30 and TRBJ2-1; a weak D match, TRBD1 (5 bases). Deletions cut 8 bases from V and 8 bases from J, with 10 bases between. This CDR3 contains 10 residues. Germline lookup yields CDR1 GTSNPN and CDR2 SVGIG (reference sequence). The CDR3 DNA is TGTGCCCCCCAGGGCCATGAGCAGTTCTTC. Translated: CAPQGHEQFF. Using reference TRBV30 and TRBJ2-1 for the parts outside the CDR3, the full variable domain is SQTIHQWPATLVQPVGSPLSLECTVEGTSNPNLYWYRQAAGRGLQLLFYSVGIGQISSEVPQNLSASRPQDRQFILSSKKLLLSDSGFYLCAPQGHEQFFGPGTRLTVL.

The V call is TRBV28, the J call TRBJ1-5, with 7 bases that match TRBD1. The CDR3 extends over 14 amino acids. J lost 7 bases, V lost 7 bases, and 10 bases had no gene match. Germline lookup yields CDR1 MDHEN and CDR2 SYDVKM. As DNA, the CDR3 is TGTGCCAGCAACATTAACAGGGGAATCCAGCCCCAGCATTTT. It encodes CASNINRGIQPQHF.

The J gene is TRBJ2-2, the V gene TRBV6-2 or TRBV6-3; maybe TRBD2 (6 bases). With 3 bases removed from V and 8 bases from J, the gap between germline ends came to 19 bases. The CDR3 runs to 16 residues. Germline V gene sequence: CDR1 MNHEY, CDR2 SVGEGT. The CDR3 nucleotides read TGTGCCAGCAGTTATAGGGGACTGGGCCTTAGTGGGGAGCTGTTTTTT. It encodes CASSYRGLGLSGELFF.

The rearrangement links TRBV11-2 to TRBJ2-1, with a weak D call TRBD2 (5 bases). The CDR3 length is 14 residues. Germline V CDR1 and CDR2: SGHAT, FQNNGV. Trimming cost V 0 bases and J 7 bases, with 10 bases left between them. CDR3 protein: CASSLDRGLNEQFF. CDR3 DNA sequence: TGTGCCAGCAGCTTAGATCGCGGACTGAATGAGCAGTTCTTC.

The chain links TRBV5-1 to TRBJ2-7; 9 positions agree with TRBD2. The CDR3 length is 16 residues. The V segment lost 3 bases and the J segment 2 bases; nucleotides outside the gene matches: 9. Germline values: CDR1 SGHRS, CDR2 YFSETQ. The CDR3 sequence: CASSSGRAGGAYEQYF. The CDR3 coding sequence is TGCGCCAGCAGCTCGGGGAGAGCGGGAGGAGCCTACGAGCAGTACTTC.

The rearrangement joins TRBV30 to TRBJ1-2, with TRBD1 identical over 8 bases. J was trimmed by 4 bases and V by 1 base; bases with no gene match: 5. Germline loops: CDR1 GTSNPN, CDR2 SVGIG (reference sequence). This CDR3 has 14 amino acids. The CDR3 protein is CAWSGGQGSYGYTF. CDR3 sequence (DNA): TGTGCCTGGAGTGGCGGACAGGGAAGCTATGGCTACACCTTC.

The chain has TRBV5-1 and TRBJ1-1; the D gene is possibly TRBD1 (6 bases). Trimming removed 0 bases at V and 7 bases at J, with 13 bases between. The germline V gene encodes CDR1 SGHRS and CDR2 YFSETQ. This CDR3 spans 14 amino acids. The CDR3 loop reads CASSLGQGSREAFF. In nucleotides, the CDR3 is TGCGCCAGCAGCTTGGGTCAGGGGTCCCGTGAAGCTTTCTTT.

This chain joins TRBV7-2 and TRBJ2-1, with 7 nucleotides matching TRBD1. CDR3 length: 16 residues. Per germline, CDR1 SGHTA and CDR2 FQGNSA. Trimming at V came to 5 bases and at J to 4 bases, leaving 11 bases not matched to a gene. The CDR3 coding sequence is TGTGCCAGCAGCCCGAGACAGGGTACCATTTACAATGAGCAGTTCTTC. This codes for CASSPRQGTIYNEQFF. The full variable domain, completed using reference TRBV7-2 and TRBJ2-1, is GAGVSQSPSNKVTEKGKDVELRCDPISGHTALYWYRQSLGQGLEFLIYFQGNSAPDKSGLPSDRFSAERTGGSVSTLTIQRTQQEDSAVYLCASSPRQGTIYNEQFFGPGTRLTVL.

This chain uses TRBV7-8 with TRBJ2-3, with 10 bases identical to TRBD2. This CDR3 has 16 residues. Per germline, CDR1 SGHVS and CDR2 FQNEAQ. J was trimmed by 1 base and V by 2 bases; bases with no gene match: 3. As DNA, the CDR3 is TGTGCCAGCAGCTTACGGACTAGCGGAGGCACAGATACGCAGTATTTT. Protein product: CASSLRTSGGTDTQYF. Looking up the rest from reference TRBV7-8 and TRBJ2-3 gives the full variable domain: GAGVSQSPRYKVAKRGQDVALRCDPISGHVSLFWYQQALGQGPEFLTYFQNEAQLDKSGLPSDRFFAERPEGSVSTLKIQRTQQEDSAVYLCASSLRTSGGTDTQYFGPGTRLTVL.

V and J are TRBV28 and TRBJ1-2; 7 bases align to TRBD1. The CDR3 has 14 amino acids. The germline CDR1 and CDR2 sequences are MDHEN and SYDVKM. The CDR3 reads CATDDAGGNYGYTF. In DNA, the CDR3 is TGTGCGACGGACGACGCAGGGGGTAACTATGGCTACACCTTC.